This TCR beta chain was documented in a study of technical replicates of blood from several donors (dated 2017 in TCRdb). The receptor library was made with the immunoSEQ multiplex PCR assay. TCRdb's version of the immuneACCESS table is confined to in-frame rearrangements and falls short of the full clone set. An unresolved V gene accounts for under half of the shortfall where checked; the remainder is of unknown origin. The sample table holds approximately 59,000 clones, of which about 90% were seen once. More than 4.5% of the sample is taken by the ten largest. Turning to this clone: Its antigen has not been determined. No base qualities exist here, and no much larger clone lies one base off it.

Cut back by 0 bases and 0 bases, the V and J ends lie 6 bases apart. Sequences GTSNPN (CDR1) and SVGIG (CDR2) are obtained from the germline V gene (reference sequence). The CDR3 numbers 14 residues from cysteine through phenylalanine. The DNA shown is the 42-base CDR3, in frame from base 1. The receptor was derived from a human donor in good health. Some clones in this sample may be carry-over from other donors' samples. The V and J segments used are TRBV30 and TRBJ1-3; the D segment cannot be called with confidence. Sequenced: PBMCs. The nucleotides are TGTGCCTGGAGTGTAAGCCGCTCTGGAAACACCATATATTTT. This encodes CAWSVSRSGNTIYF. The full variable domain, with segments outside the CDR3 supplied by the reference TRBV30 and TRBJ1-3 proteins, appears as SQTIHQWPATLVQPVGSPLSLECTVEGTSNPNLYWYRQAAGRGLQLLFYSVGIGQISSEVPQNLSASRPQDRQFILSSKKLLLSDSGFYLCAWSVSRSGNTIYFGEGSWLTVV.